The T cell receptor beta chain under discussion was sequenced for a study of blood T cell repertoires in COVID-19. Study in general: Samples came from the United States, Italy and Spain, spanning acute and convalescent COVID-19. Nucleic acid was either cDNA or gDNA, and it came from T cells, B-cell-depleted T cells, or PBMCs.

Authors' methods: The authors estimated nucleated cell counts from reference gene primer amplification. Clones were sequenced by immunoSEQ multiplex PCR, and TCRdb holds only the in-frame ones, with some missing. The V and J calls and clone size come from that table; D and trimming were worked out from the DNA. The sample lists just over 150,000 clones; about four fifths were seen once. The sequenced material came from peripheral blood. The TCR originated in a man in his 60s with acute or convalescent COVID-19.

In DNA form, the CDR3 reads TGTGCCAGCAGCGAAATCCCGGGACGGGGGTTCGGAAACACCATATATTTT. Its translation: CASSEIPGRGFGNTIYF. The chain has TRBV9 and TRBJ2-2, with D possibly matching TRBD1 (5 bases). The DNA matches TRBJ1-3 better at its end, which makes the J call doubtful. The CDR3 is 17 amino acids. Germline V CDR1 and CDR2: SGDLS, YYNGEE.